This TCR beta chain emerged from a study of post-analysis software for immune sequencing data. Whole-study findings and limits: Comparison of patients with controls showed five TRBV segments more frequent in patients, TRBV5-6, TRBV5-1 and TRBV20-1 among them.

The CDR3 sequence is 13 residues long. In germline, CDR1 is SQVTM, CDR2 ANQGSEA. V was clipped by 7 bases and J by 5 bases; unmatched bases: 6. Unique molecular identifiers were present in the TCR beta cDNA libraries. One entry per CDR3 protein results from TCRdb running MiXCR on the PCR reads. The sample carries hundreds of thousands of distinct CDR3 sequences, over 45% recorded once. With respect to this clonotype: The antigen is undetermined.

V usage is TRBV29-1 and J usage is TRBJ2-1; TRBD1 matches 9 bases. The clonotype comes from a girl aged 2 to 9 with multiple sclerosis. Specimen: blood. The CDR3 DNA reads TGCAGCGGGGGACAGGGATTTAACAATGAGCAGTTCTTC. Its protein product is CSGGQGFNNEQFF.